What follows describes a single T cell receptor beta chain. The sample originates from a study of blood T cell repertoires in COVID-19. Study-wide context: Recovered status in Cohort 3 required two negative PCRs, clearance, or symptom resolution. Acute and convalescent COVID-19 specimens originated in the United States, Italy and Spain.

The V and J ends lost 1 base and 6 bases, in that order; junction bases with no gene match: 6. Germline CDR1 and CDR2: SGHAT and FQNNGV. This CDR3 contains 15 residues. Per the original data handling: Cell counts per sample came from amplifying reference gene primers. Measured with immunoSEQ multiplex PCR; TCRdb has only the in-frame clones, and not every one. The DNA was the basis for D and trimming; V, J and clone size are from that table. The sample consists of over 200,000 clones, 85% to 90% of them appearing once. This clonotype was sampled from a woman in her fifties or sixties in a cohort exposed to, infected with or recovered from COVID-19 (not recorded which). The genes are TRBV11-2 and TRBJ2-1, with TRBD1 matching 7 bases. Input material: PBMCs or T cells enriched from blood (not recorded which). In DNA, the CDR3 is TGTGCCAGCAGCTTAGGAGGACAGGCATTCAATGAGCAGTTCTTC. Translated: CASSLGGQAFNEQFF.